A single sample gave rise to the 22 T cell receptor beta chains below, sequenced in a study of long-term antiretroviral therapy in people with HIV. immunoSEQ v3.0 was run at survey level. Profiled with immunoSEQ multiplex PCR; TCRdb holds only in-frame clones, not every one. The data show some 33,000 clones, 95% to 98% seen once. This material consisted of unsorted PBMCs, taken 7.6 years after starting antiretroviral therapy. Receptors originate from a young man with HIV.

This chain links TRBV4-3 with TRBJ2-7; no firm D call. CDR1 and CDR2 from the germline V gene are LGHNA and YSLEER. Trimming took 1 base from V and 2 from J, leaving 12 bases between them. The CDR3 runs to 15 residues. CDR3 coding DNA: TGCGCCAGCAGCCAAGGATTGGGCGGCGCCTACGAGCAGTACTTC. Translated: CASSQGLGGAYEQYF.

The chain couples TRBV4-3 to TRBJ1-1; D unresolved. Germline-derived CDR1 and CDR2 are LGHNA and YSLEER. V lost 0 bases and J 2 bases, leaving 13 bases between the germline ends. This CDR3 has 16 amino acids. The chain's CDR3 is CASSQDPIGGNTEAFF. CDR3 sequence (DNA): TGCGCCAGCAGCCAAGATCCGATTGGCGGTAACACTGAAGCTTTCTTT.

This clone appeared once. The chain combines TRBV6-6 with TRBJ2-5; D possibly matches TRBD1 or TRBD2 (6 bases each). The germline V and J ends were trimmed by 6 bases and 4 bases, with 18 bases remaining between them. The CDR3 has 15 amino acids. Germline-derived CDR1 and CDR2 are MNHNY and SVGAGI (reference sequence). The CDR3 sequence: CASSGGGPRGETQYF. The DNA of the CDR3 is TGTGCCAGCAGCGGGGGCGGGCCACGAGGAGAGACCCAGTACTTC.

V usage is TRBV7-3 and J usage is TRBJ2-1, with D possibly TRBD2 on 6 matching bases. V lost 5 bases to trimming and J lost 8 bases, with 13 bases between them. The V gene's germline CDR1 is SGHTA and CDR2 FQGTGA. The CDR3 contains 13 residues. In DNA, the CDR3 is TGTGCCAGCAGCCGCCCGGGAGAACATGAGCAGTTCTTC. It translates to CASSRPGEHEQFF.

In DNA, the CDR3 is TGTGCCAGCAGCAAAAGCCCCCAATCGGAGACCCAGTACTTC. Amino acid sequence: CASSKSPQSETQYF. The chain joins TRBV11-2 to TRBJ2-5; D not certain. This CDR3 has 14 amino acids. Trimming stripped 5 bases from V and 5 bases from J, with 15 bases between. Germline lookup yields CDR1 SGHAT and CDR2 FQNNGV.

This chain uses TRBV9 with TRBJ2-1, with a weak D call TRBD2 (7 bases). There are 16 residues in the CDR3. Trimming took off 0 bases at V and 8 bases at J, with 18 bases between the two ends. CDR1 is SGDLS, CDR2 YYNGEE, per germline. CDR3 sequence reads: CASSVGPLGGADEQFF. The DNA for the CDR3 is TGTGCCAGCAGCGTAGGCCCCTTGGGGGGGGCCGATGAGCAGTTCTTC.

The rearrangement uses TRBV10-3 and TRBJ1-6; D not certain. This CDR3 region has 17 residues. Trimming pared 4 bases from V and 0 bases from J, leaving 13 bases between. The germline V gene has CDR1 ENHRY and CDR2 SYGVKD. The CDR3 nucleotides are TGTGCCATCAGTGGATTTGGTCCCAGCTCCTATAATTCACCCCTCCACTTT. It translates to CAISGFGPSSYNSPLHF.

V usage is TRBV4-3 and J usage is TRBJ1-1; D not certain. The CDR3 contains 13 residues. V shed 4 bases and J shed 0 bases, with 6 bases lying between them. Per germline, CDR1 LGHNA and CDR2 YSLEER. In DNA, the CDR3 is TGCGCCAGCAGCCTCTCGGTGAACACTGAAGCTTTCTTT. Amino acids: CASSLSVNTEAFF.

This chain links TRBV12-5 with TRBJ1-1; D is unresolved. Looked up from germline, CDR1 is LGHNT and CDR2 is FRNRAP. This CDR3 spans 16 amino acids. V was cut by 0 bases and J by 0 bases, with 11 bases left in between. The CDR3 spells CASGLVLGRLNTEAFF. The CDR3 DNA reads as TGTGCTAGTGGTTTGGTACTCGGACGGTTGAACACTGAAGCTTTCTTT.

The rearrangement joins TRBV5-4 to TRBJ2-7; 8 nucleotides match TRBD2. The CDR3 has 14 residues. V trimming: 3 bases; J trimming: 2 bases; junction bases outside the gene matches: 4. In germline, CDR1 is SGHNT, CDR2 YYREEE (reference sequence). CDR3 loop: CASSSGGLTYEQYF. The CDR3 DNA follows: TGTGCCAGCAGCTCGGGAGGGTTAACCTACGAGCAGTACTTC.

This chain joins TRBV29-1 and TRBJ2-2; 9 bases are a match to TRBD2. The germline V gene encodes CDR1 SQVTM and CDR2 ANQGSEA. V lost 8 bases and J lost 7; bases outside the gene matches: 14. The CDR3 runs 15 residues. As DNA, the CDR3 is TGCAGCACATGTAGTAGCGGGGGAGGGATCGGGGAGCTGTTTTTT. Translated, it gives CSTCSSGGGIGELFF.

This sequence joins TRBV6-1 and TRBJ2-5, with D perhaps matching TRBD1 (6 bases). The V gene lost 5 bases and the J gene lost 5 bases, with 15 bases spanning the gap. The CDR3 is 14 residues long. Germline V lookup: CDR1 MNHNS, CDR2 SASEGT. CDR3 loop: CASSSLRGGETQYF. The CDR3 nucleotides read TGTGCCAGCAGTTCACTCAGGGGCGGGGAGACCCAGTACTTC.

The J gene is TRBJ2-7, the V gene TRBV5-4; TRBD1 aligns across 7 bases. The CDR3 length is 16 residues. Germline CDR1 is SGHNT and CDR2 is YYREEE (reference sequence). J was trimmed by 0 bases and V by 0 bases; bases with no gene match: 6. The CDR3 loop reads CASSLGGRGNSYEQYF. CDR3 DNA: TGTGCCAGCAGCTTGGGGGGCAGGGGGAACTCCTACGAGCAGTACTTC.

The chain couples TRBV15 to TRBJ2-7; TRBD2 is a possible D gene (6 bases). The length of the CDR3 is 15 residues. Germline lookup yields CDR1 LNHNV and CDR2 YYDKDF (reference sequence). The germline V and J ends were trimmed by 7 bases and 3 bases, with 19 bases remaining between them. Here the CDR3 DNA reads TGTGCCACCACCAAGCTGACATCGGGGGACTACGAGCAGTACTTC. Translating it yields CATTKLTSGDYEQYF.

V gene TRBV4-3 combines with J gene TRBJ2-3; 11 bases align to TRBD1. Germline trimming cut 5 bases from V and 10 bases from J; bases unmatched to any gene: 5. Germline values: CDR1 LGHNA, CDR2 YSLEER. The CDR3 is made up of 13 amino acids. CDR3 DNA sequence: TGCGCCAGCAGCGGGGACAGGGGGAGGGCGCAGTATTTT. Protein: CASSGDRGRAQYF.

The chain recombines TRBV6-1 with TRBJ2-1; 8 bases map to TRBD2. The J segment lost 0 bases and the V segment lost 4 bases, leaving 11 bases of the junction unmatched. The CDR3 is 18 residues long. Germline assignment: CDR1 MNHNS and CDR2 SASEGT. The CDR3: CASSGGRGGHLSYNEQFF. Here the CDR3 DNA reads TGTGCCAGCAGTGGGGGTCGGGGGGGCCACCTCTCCTACAATGAGCAGTTCTTC.

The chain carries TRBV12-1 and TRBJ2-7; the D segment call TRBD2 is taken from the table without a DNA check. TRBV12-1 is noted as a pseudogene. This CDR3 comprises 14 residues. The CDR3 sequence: CASSRTSGCYEQYF. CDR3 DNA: TGTGCCAGCAGTAGGACTAGCGGCTGCTACGAGCAGTACTTC.

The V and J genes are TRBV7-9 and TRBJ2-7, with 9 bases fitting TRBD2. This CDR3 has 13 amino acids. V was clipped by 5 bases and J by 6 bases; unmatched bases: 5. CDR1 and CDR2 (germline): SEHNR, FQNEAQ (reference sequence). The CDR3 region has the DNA TGTGCCAGCAGCCGAACGACTAGCGGCGAGCAGTACTTC. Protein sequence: CASSRTTSGEQYF.

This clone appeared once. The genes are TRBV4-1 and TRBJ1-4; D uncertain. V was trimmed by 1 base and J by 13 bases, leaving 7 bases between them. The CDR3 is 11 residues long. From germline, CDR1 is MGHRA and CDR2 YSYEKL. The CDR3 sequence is CASSQGTLLFF. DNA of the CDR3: TGCGCCAGCAGCCAAGGTACCCTACTGTTTTTT.

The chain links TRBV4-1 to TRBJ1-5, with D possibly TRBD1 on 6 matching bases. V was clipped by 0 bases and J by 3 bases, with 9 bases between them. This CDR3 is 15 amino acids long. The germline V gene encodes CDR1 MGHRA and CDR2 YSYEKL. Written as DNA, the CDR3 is TGCGCCAGCAGCCAAGATCAGGGGACCAATCAGCCCCAGCATTTT. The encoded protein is CASSQDQGTNQPQHF.

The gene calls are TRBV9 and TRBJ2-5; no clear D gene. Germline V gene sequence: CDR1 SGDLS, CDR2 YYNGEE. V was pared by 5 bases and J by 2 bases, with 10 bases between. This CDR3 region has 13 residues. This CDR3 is CASSRTPQETQYF. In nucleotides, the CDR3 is TGTGCCAGCAGTCGGACCCCGCAAGAGACCCAGTACTTC.

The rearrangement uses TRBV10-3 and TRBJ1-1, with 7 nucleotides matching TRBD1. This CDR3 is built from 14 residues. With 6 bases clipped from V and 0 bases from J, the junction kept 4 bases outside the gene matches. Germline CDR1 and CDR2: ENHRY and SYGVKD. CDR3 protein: CAISRTGMNTEAFF. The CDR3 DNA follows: TGTGCCATCAGCCGGACAGGCATGAACACTGAAGCTTTCTTT.